This TCR beta chain was sequenced during a study of T-cell reconstitution after alpha-beta-depleted transplantation in children (dated by TCRdb to about 2016). A note on the overall study: The study quantitatively tracked T-cell immune reconstitution after TCRalphabeta/CD19-depleted allogeneic hematopoietic cell transplantation in children using TCR repertoire profiling.

V lost 3 bases and J lost 0 bases; the stretch between them is 13 bases long. CDR3 length: 16 amino acids, cysteine to phenylalanine. This entry keeps only the CDR3 DNA: 48 bases, framed from base 1. CDR1 MRHNA and CDR2 SNTAGT were looked up in the germline V gene. To prepare the library, PCR was applied. Sequencing used an Illumina HiSeq 2500. To normalize quantification of the TCRbeta repertoire, the TCR libraries were built with molecular barcoding that relied on unique molecular identifiers. Starting from the raw public reads, TCRdb applied fastp trimming at Q25, assembled clones with MiXCR and retained in-frame beta chains. CDR3 protein sequences are deduplicated, and each keeps its most common genes and DNA. This sample comprises approximately 800,000 distinct CDR3 sequences, 16% of them detected only once. The ten largest make up roughly 5% of the sample. About this clonotype: Its cognate antigen has yet to be identified. Base quality data are lacking; no much larger clone is found one base away.

In the paper's terms, the treatment or condition label means: allogeneic hematopoietic cell transplantation with graft depleted of TCRalphabeta T cells and CD19 B cells. The transplant recipients were children given TCRalphabeta/CD19-depleted allogeneic hematopoietic cell grafts. Results the study describes overall, beyond this receptor: The frequencies of hyperexpanded clones fell over the following months, and after one year, T-cell counts and TCRbeta diversity were mostly attributed to newly produced T cells. In some patients, high TCRbeta diversity at day 60 was attributed to recipient T cells and intrathymic progenitors that had survived conditioning. About two months after transplant, the apparently early recovery of alphabetaT-cell counts reportedly depended on just several hundred clones that had expanded rapidly and came from non-depleted graft cells.

The rearranged segments are TRBV6-4 and TRBJ2-3, and possibly TRBD2, on 6 matching bases. This receptor was obtained from a male patient between 5 and 17 years old who had a stem cell transplant for acute lymphoblastic leukemia, so the T cells may come from the graft donor. The source was PBMCs, mostly from graft donor cells, collected 360 days after TCRalphabeta/CD19-depleted stem cell transplant. The CDR3 region: CASSEGTGVSTDTQYF. The nucleotide sequence reads as follows: TGTGCCAGCAGTGAGGGGACGGGAGTGAGCACAGATACGCAGTATTTT.